The following is a T cell receptor (beta chain) sequence with its context. Its antigen is unknown. Nothing much larger sits one base from this clone, and base qualities are not available. At one collaborating source in Seattle, patients were enrolled during active infection and were followed longitudinally through the course of disease. Each collaborating institution followed its own protocols to collect whole blood in K2EDTA tubes. For TCRbeta analysis, collaborators shipped samples in one of three forms: frozen whole blood, isolated PBMCs, or DNA extracted from either of those sample types. The data were obtained in a study of blood T cell repertoires in COVID-19 (TCRdb year 2020). Regarding the complete study: Collaborator samples came from the United States, Italy and Spain and covered acute and convalescent phases of COVID-19. The sample metadata nearly always contained a de-identified subject ID, COVID-19 status, age in years and sex. Where available, HLA class I and class II types were taken from metadata supplied by the sample provider and were not determined by assay-based typing. Subjects who had been exposed to COVID-19, were actively infected with it, or had recovered from it provided the deeply sampled blood TCRbeta repertoires that made up the dataset. The prospective study material was composed of cDNA or gDNA derived from T cells, B-cell-depleted T cells, or PBMCs. The samples were drawn from two sources: the first 160 participants of the ongoing ImmuneRACE study, and approximately 1,300 subjects contributed by 6 global collaborators. The repertoires were released in a freely available public database intended as a resource for research on the immune response to SARS-CoV-2.

TCRbeta CDR3 regions were amplified from genomic DNA by means of the immunoSEQ Assay, a bias-controlled multiplex PCR. The study's processing was this. The number of nucleated cells in each sample was estimated from the amplification of reference gene primers within the assay. Sequence reads were collapsed and filtered to measure the absolute abundance of every unique TCRbeta CDR3 rearrangement. For each sample, productive Simpson clonality was calculated as the square root of Simpson's diversity index across productive rearrangements. TCRdb re-hosts the immuneACCESS table, in-frame sequences only. Its copies lack some clones; in the studies checked, an unresolved V gene accounts for under half of them, and the cause for the rest is not known. V, J and clone size were drawn from that table, and D and trimming were deduced from the DNA. This sample gives roughly 200,000 clones in total; about four fifths of them show up just once. The top ten clones comprise 11% of the sample.

Between the V and J ends, shortened by 5 bases and 0 bases respectively, the junction contains 8 bases. The germline V gene encodes CDR1 LNHDA and CDR2 SQIVND (reference sequence). The CDR3 runs 14 residues from the cysteine to the phenylalanine. Of all the DNA, just the CDR3 is kept, 42 bases in frame from base 1. Overall results and qualifications from the work: The quantity of clinical and demographic metadata differed by source and by participant and was supplied without curation.

The sequence came from a woman between 40 and 55 years old with COVID-19, enrolled during active disease. Material: peripheral blood. The sequence joins TRBV19 to TRBJ2-4, with no confident D gene call. The bases read TGTGCCAGTAGTCGAGGTTTAGCCAAAAACATTCAGTACTTC. Translated, this gives CASSRGLAKNIQYF.